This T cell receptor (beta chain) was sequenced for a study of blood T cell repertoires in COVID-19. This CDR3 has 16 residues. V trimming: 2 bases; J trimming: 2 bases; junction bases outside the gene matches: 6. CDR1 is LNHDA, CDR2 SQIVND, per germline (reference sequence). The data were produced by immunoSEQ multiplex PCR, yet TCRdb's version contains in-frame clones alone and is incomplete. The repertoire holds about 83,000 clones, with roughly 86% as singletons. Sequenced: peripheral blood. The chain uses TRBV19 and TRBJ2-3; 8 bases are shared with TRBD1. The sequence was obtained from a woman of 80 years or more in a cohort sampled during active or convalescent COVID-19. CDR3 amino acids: CASSITGGTSTDTQYF. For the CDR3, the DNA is TGTGCCAGTAGTATAACAGGGGGAACCTCCACAGATACGCAGTATTTT.